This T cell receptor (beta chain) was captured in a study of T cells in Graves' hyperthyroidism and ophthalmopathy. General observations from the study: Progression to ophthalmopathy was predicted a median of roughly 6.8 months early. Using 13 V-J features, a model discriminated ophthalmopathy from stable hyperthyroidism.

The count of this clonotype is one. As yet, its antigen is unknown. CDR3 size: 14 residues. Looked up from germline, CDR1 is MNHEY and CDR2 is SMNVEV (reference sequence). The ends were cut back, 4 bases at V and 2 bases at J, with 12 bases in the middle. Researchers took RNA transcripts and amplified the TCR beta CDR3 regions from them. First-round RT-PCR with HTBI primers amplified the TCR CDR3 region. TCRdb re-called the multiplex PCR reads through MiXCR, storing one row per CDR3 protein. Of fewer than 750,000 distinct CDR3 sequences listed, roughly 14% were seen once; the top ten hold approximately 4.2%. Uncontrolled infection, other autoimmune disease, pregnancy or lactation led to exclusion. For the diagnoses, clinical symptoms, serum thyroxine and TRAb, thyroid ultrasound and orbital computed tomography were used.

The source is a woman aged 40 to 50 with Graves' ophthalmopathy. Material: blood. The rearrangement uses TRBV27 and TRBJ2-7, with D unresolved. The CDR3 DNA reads TGTGCCAGCAGTTCGTCCTGGGGTCCCTACGAGCAGTACTTC. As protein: CASSSSWGPYEQYF.